This T cell receptor beta chain was obtained from a study of beta chain features in type 1 diabetes. General study points: In all four CD4+ subsets, TCRB CDR3 length was significantly, moderately reduced in type 1 diabetes.

Every donor had blood drawn once into heparin, around 120 mL on average. CD45RO/CCR7/CD25/CD127/CD95/CD27 separated CD4+ naive, central memory, regulatory and stem cell-like memory cells by sorting. TCRB transcripts that were expressed got sequenced, as all of the isolated RNA had been reverse transcribed. The method was immunoSEQ multiplex PCR; TCRdb's version includes in-frame clones alone and lacks a portion of them. The table has hundreds of thousands of clones, 15% seen once. This clone was picked up a small number of times. Antigen specificity is unknown. CDR1 and CDR2 from the germline V gene are SGHNT and YYREEE (reference sequence). CDR3 size: 16 residues. V dropped 0 bases and J dropped 6 bases, with 15 bases sitting between them.

The origin of this receptor is a man between 18 and 29 years old with type 1 diabetes. The chain links TRBV5-4 to TRBJ2-2; possible D gene TRBD2, 7 bases. Sequenced material: naive CD4+ T cells from blood. CDR3 sequence reads: CASSLVGGGVPGELFF. The CDR3 bases are TGTGCCAGCAGCTTGGTAGGGGGGGGAGTCCCCGGGGAGCTGTTTTTT.